The 3 T cell receptor beta chains in this list originate from one sample, sequenced in a study of blood T cell repertoires in COVID-19. TCRdb keeps only in-frame clones here, not all; method: immunoSEQ multiplex PCR. The sample includes hundreds of thousands of clones, approximately 89% of them seen just once. The source material was peripheral blood. The receptor set was obtained from a woman aged 18-29 years who had recovered from COVID-19.

J is TRBJ1-2 and V is TRBV5-5; 9 positions agree with TRBD1. V was pared by 4 bases and J by 5 bases, with 9 bases of the junction left unmatched. From germline, CDR1 is SGHKS and CDR2 YYEKEE (reference sequence). CDR3 length equals 15 residues. This CDR3 is CASSRNRGRGYGYTF. CDR3 DNA: TGTGCCAGCAGCCGCAACAGGGGGCGCGGATATGGCTACACCTTC.

Only one count was recorded for this clone. The chain is built from TRBV19 and TRBJ1-2; TRBD1 might be the D (6 bases). The CDR3 runs 16 residues. Trimming took 6 bases from V and 8 from J, leaving 25 bases between them. CDR1 LNHDA and CDR2 SQIVND come from the germline V gene (reference sequence). CDR3 coding DNA: TGTGCCAGTAGAAACACGGGACACCACCACGAAGGGGGCTACACCTTC. Translating it yields CASRNTGHHHEGGYTF. Based on the CDR3 plus reference TRBV19 and TRBJ1-2, the full variable domain is DGGITQSPKYLFRKEGQNVTLSCEQNLNHDAMYWYRQDPGQGLRLIYYSQIVNDFQKGDIAEGYSVSREKKESFPLTVTSAQKNPTAFYLCASRNTGHHHEGGYTFGSGTRLTVV.

The rearrangement uses TRBV5-4 and TRBJ1-6, with D possibly matching TRBD1 (5 bases). Trimming took 2 bases from V and 9 from J, leaving 12 bases between them. The CDR3 consists of 14 residues. Germline V CDR1 and CDR2: SGHNT, YYREEE (reference sequence). The CDR3 region is CASSFQGTGSPLHF. CDR3 in DNA: TGTGCCAGCAGCTTCCAGGGTACGGGTTCACCCCTCCACTTT.